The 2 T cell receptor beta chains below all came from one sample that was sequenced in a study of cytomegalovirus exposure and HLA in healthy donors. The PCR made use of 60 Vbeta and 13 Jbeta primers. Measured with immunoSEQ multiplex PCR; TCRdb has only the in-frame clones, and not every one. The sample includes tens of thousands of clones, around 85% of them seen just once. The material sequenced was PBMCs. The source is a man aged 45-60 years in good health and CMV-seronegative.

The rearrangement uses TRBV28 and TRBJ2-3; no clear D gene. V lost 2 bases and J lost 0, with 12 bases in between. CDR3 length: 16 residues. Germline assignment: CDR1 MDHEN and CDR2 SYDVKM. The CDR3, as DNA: TGTGCCAGCAGTTTAAGTACGACGGAGAGCACAGATACGCAGTATTTT. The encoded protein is CASSLSTTESTDTQYF.

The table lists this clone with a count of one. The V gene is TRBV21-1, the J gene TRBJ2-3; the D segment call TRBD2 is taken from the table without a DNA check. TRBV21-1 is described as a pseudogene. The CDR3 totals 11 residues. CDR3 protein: CATPRGDTQYF. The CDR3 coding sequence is TGTGCCACCCCCCGGGGGGATACGCAGTATTTT.